Detailed here is one T cell receptor beta chain. Researchers sorted participants into cohorts using their self-reported clinical history. Assay used: immunoSEQ multiplex PCR; TCRdb lists only in-frame clones, some missing. The sample lists some 290,000 clones, approximately 91% occurring once. The germline V gene has CDR1 ENHRY and CDR2 SYGVKD. The CDR3 extends over 14 amino acids. Trimming took 2 bases from V and 6 from J, leaving 11 bases between them. The data stem from a study of blood T cell repertoires in COVID-19. Study in general: COVID-19 samples, acute and convalescent, were from the United States, Italy and Spain.

The sample comprised PBMCs or T cells enriched from blood (not recorded which). The TCR was taken from a woman between 40 and 50 years old with acute COVID-19. This chain uses TRBV10-3 with TRBJ2-1, with D maybe TRBD1 (5 bases). In DNA, the CDR3 is TGTGCCATCAGTGAGCTAGGGGAAAGCAATGAGCAGTTCTTC. Its translation: CAISELGESNEQFF.